Listed below are T cell receptor beta chains from one sample, sequenced in a study of a mutant IDH1 vaccine in newly diagnosed glioma. The antigens these receptors bind are not known. Here immunoSEQ multiplex PCR was the method, and the copy in TCRdb shows in-frame clones only, minus some. In the table there are tens of thousands of clones, roughly 85% of which are singletons. Specimen: PBMCs, collected from a glioma patient whose treatment included an IDH1 peptide vaccine. The source of these receptors is a man aged 35 to 55 with glioma. Each CDR3 is given with its conserved first and last residue. The order of the fields is CDR3 protein, CDR3 DNA, clone size, J gene, V gene, CDR3 length, D gene. A D gene is named only where the DNA matches it firmly. Clone size, where shown, is once, few, many, or a class for clones that have expanded.

CDR3: CASSQRDGLNYGYTF
DNA: TGCGCCAGCAGCCAACGGGACGGATTAAACTATGGCTACACCTTC
size: once
J: TRBJ1-2
V: TRBV4-1
length: 15
D: -

CDR3: CASSARGQTNTEAFF
DNA: TGTGCCAGCAGCGCAAGGGGACAGACGAACACTGAAGCTTTCTTT
size: once
J: TRBJ1-1
V: TRBV9
length: 15
D: TRBD1

CDR3: CSVTEPRKSAFF
DNA: TGCAGCGTGACGGAACCCCGGAAATCGGCTTTCTTT
size: -
J: TRBJ1-1
V: TRBV29-1
length: 12
D: -

CDR3: CASSADSNPGNEQFF
DNA: TGTGCCAGCAGCGCGGACAGCAACCCGGGGAATGAGCAGTTCTTC
size: once
J: TRBJ2-1
V: TRBV5-6
length: 15
D: -

CDR3: CASSLSSNSYEQYF
DNA: TGTGCCAGCAGCTTGTCTAGTAACTCCTACGAGCAGTACTTC
size: once
J: TRBJ2-7
V: TRBV5-5
length: 14
D: -

CDR3: CASSPGAWYGYTF
DNA: TGTGCCAGTAGCCCAGGGGCTTGGTATGGCTACACCTTC
size: -
J: TRBJ1-2
V: TRBV19
length: 13
D: -

CDR3: CASSALTSLEQYF
DNA: TGTGCCAGTAGTGCTCTCACTAGCCTCGAGCAGTACTTC
size: -
J: TRBJ2-7
V: TRBV19
length: 13
D: -

CDR3: CASSLTGFQETQYF
DNA: TGTGCCAGCAGCTTGACGGGCTTTCAAGAGACCCAGTACTTC
size: -
J: TRBJ2-5
V: TRBV7-9
length: 14
D: -

CDR3: CASSPPGNFGNTIYF
DNA: TGTGCCAGCAGCCCGCCCGGGAACTTTGGAAACACCATATATTTT
size: -
J: TRBJ1-3
V: TRBV5-5
length: 15
D: -

CDR3: CASSSQGGTGRYGYTF
DNA: TGTGCCAGCAGTTCCCAGGGGGGGACGGGACGCTATGGCTACACCTTC
size: -
J: TRBJ1-2
V: TRBV6-5
length: 16
D: TRBD1

CDR3: CASSLRQANYGYTF
DNA: TGTGCCAGCAGCTTGCGACAGGCCAACTATGGCTACACCTTC
size: -
J: TRBJ1-2
V: TRBV5-8
length: 14
D: -

CDR3: CASSQDVRGGPYEQYF
DNA: TGTGCCAGCAGCCAAGATGTTAGAGGCGGACCCTACGAGCAGTACTTC
size: -
J: TRBJ2-7
V: TRBV4-2
length: 16
D: -

CDR3: CASSAGQVPEAFF
DNA: TGTGCCAGCAGCGCGGGACAGGTCCCTGAAGCTTTCTTT
size: -
J: TRBJ1-1
V: TRBV7-9
length: 13
D: TRBD1

CDR3: CSSTSGSRGEQYF
DNA: TGCAGTTCTACTAGCGGCAGTAGGGGGGAGCAGTACTTC
size: medium-sized
J: TRBJ2-7
V: TRBV29-1
length: 13
D: TRBD2

CDR3: CASSSASGANVLTF
DNA: TGTGCCAGCAGCTCGGCCTCTGGGGCCAACGTCCTGACTTTC
size: -
J: TRBJ2-6
V: TRBV7-2
length: 14
D: -

CDR3: CASSVRFDYNEQFF
DNA: TGTGCCAGCAGTGTGCGTTTTGACTACAATGAGCAGTTCTTC
size: -
J: TRBJ2-1
V: TRBV2
length: 14
D: -

CDR3: CAISPGLGPYNEQFF
DNA: TGTGCCATATCTCCGGGACTAGGACCCTACAATGAGCAGTTCTTC
size: -
J: TRBJ2-1
V: TRBV19
length: 15
D: TRBD2

CDR3: CASSLQGAYEQYF
DNA: TGTGCCAGCAGCCTTCAGGGGGCCTACGAGCAGTACTTC
size: -
J: TRBJ2-7
V: TRBV6-1
length: 13
D: TRBD1

CDR3: CASSEVRAETQYF
DNA: TGTGCCAGCAGCGAAGTTCGGGCGGAGACCCAGTACTTC
size: -
J: TRBJ2-5
V: TRBV2
length: 13
D: -

CDR3: CATWTGGRGMWTEAFF
DNA: TGCGCCACCTGGACAGGGGGCCGCGGGATGTGGACTGAAGCTTTCTTT
size: few
J: TRBJ1-1
V: TRBV10-2
length: 16
D: TRBD1

CDR3: CASSLRQVEKLFF
DNA: TGTGCCAGCAGCCTCAGACAGGTTGAAAAACTGTTTTTT
size: -
J: TRBJ1-4
V: TRBV11-3
length: 13
D: -

CDR3: CASSWGQGAGYTF
DNA: TGTGCCAGCAGTTGGGGACAGGGGGCAGGCTACACCTTC
size: -
J: TRBJ1-2
V: TRBV6-5
length: 13
D: TRBD1

CDR3: CASSYLGTAQYF
DNA: TGTGCCAGCAGTTACCTGGGAACGGCGCAGTATTTT
size: -
J: TRBJ2-3
V: TRBV6-5
length: 12
D: -

CDR3: CSAGLAGGETQYF
DNA: TGCAGCGCCGGACTAGCGGGAGGAGAGACCCAGTACTTC
size: -
J: TRBJ2-5
V: TRBV29-1
length: 13
D: TRBD2

CDR3: CASSSLLTLETGGLNEQFF
DNA: TGTGCCAGCAGCTCGCTGCTTACCTTAGAGACAGGGGGGCTTAATGAGCAGTTCTTC
size: -
J: TRBJ2-1
V: TRBV7-9
length: 19
D: TRBD1

CDR3: CATSKTSGRDNEQFF
DNA: TGTGCCACCAGCAAAACTAGCGGGAGGGATAATGAGCAGTTCTTC
size: -
J: TRBJ2-1
V: TRBV15
length: 15
D: TRBD2

CDR3: CASSQERITGKSYTF
DNA: TGCGCCAGCAGCCAAGAGAGGATCACAGGGAAGAGCTACACCTTC
size: -
J: TRBJ1-2
V: TRBV4-3
length: 15
D: -

CDR3: CASTSRQGGMNTEAFF
DNA: TGTGCCAGCACTTCTCGACAGGGAGGGATGAACACTGAAGCTTTCTTT
size: -
J: TRBJ1-1
V: TRBV13
length: 16
D: TRBD1

CDR3: CSVSYSRETQYF
DNA: TGCAGCGTTAGTTACAGCAGAGAGACCCAGTACTTC
size: once
J: TRBJ2-5
V: TRBV29-1
length: 12
D: -